These 21 T cell receptor beta chains share one sample of origin, sequenced in a study of shared clonotypes between healthy human individuals. The protocol was immunoSEQ multiplex PCR, while the TCRdb copy is restricted to in-frame clones and leaves out a portion. The sample lists millions of clones, more than 90% occurring once. The sample was naive CD4+ T cells sorted from blood. Noted subset: CD45RA+ positively selected. These receptors were collected from a man between 18 and 29 years old in good health.

The chain recombines TRBV12-5 with TRBJ2-7; no clear D. The CDR3 length is 11 residues. V was cut by 4 bases and J by 4 bases, with 5 bases left in between. CDR1 is LGHNT and CDR2 is FRNRAP in the germline V gene. The CDR3 coding sequence is TGTGCTAGTGGTTCTGCATACGAGCAGTACTTC. This translates into CASGSAYEQYF.

The table lists this clone with a count of one. This chain joins TRBV11-2 and TRBJ2-3; 10 nucleotides align to TRBD2. V shed 3 bases and J 3 bases; nucleotides not matched to a gene: 3. Germline V CDR1 and CDR2: SGHAT, FQNNGV. This CDR3 spans 15 amino acids. The CDR3 DNA reads as TGTGCCAGCAGCTTCTTGACTAGCGGGACAGATACGCAGTATTTT. The encoded protein is CASSFLTSGTDTQYF.

The rearrangement uses TRBV2 and TRBJ1-6; D is possibly TRBD1 (6 bases). V lost 6 bases, J lost 7 bases, and 10 bases lay in between. The CDR3 sequence is 13 residues long. The germline V gene encodes CDR1 SNHLY and CDR2 FYNNEI. This CDR3 is CASRGAENSPLHF. CDR3 in DNA: TGTGCCAGCAGGGGGGCAGAAAATTCACCCCTCCACTTT.

The rearrangement uses TRBV15 and TRBJ2-7; the D gene is possibly TRBD1 (5 bases). V was trimmed by 6 bases and J by 1 base, leaving 13 bases between them. Germline assignment: CDR1 LNHNV and CDR2 YYDKDF (reference sequence). This CDR3 has 14 residues. The CDR3 spells CATSRQIQSYEQYF. DNA of the CDR3: TGTGCCACCAGTAGACAGATCCAGTCCTACGAGCAGTACTTC. The whole variable domain, remainder taken from reference TRBV15 and TRBJ2-7, is DAMVIQNPRYQVTQFGKPVTLSCSQTLNHNVMYWYQQKSSQAPKLLFHYYDKDFNNEADTPDNFQSRRPNTSFCFLDIRSPGLGDTAMYLCATSRQIQSYEQYFGPGTRLTVT.

This rearrangement joins TRBV6-6 to TRBJ1-2; no clear D. The V and J ends lost 1 base and 0 bases respectively, with 9 bases between them. Germline V CDR1 and CDR2: MNHNY, SVGAGI (reference sequence). This CDR3 region has 15 residues. The CDR3 here is CASSYYEGANYGYTF. CDR3 nucleotide sequence: TGTGCCAGCAGTTACTACGAGGGAGCTAACTATGGCTACACCTTC.

The J gene is TRBJ2-2, the V gene TRBV6-6, with D maybe TRBD2 (6 bases). The CDR3 runs 15 residues. Trimming stripped 8 bases from V and 2 bases from J, with 15 bases between. Looked up from germline, CDR1 is MNHNY and CDR2 is SVGAGI (reference sequence). This CDR3 is CASDRGLPNTGELFF. The DNA for the CDR3 is TGTGCCAGCGATCGTGGACTACCAAACACCGGGGAGCTGTTTTTT.

The chain is built from TRBV30 and TRBJ1-4; 7 bases are shared with TRBD1. CDR3 length: 14 residues. Germline CDR1 is GTSNPN and CDR2 is SVGIG (reference sequence). J was trimmed by 8 bases and V by 0 bases; bases with no gene match: 6. DNA of the CDR3: TGTGCCTGGAGTGTAAGGCAGGGGGAGGAAAAACTGTTTTTT. Translation gives CAWSVRQGEEKLFF.

The chain combines TRBV5-4 with TRBJ1-1, with a weak D call TRBD1 (5 bases). This CDR3 has 17 amino acids. Between the trimmed V and J ends, which lost 4 bases and 5 bases, there was a span of 24 bases. Germline CDR1 and CDR2: SGHNT and YYREEE (reference sequence). Here the CDR3 DNA reads TGTGCCAGCAGCCGGGCGTTTTTGGGGGACTGGAAGACTGAAGCTTTCTTT. It is translated as CASSRAFLGDWKTEAFF.

The chain recombines TRBV4-2 with TRBJ2-5; 13 bases match TRBD2. The J call may be wrong; the DNA end is better matched by TRBJ2-7. The germline V gene encodes CDR1 LGHNA and CDR2 YNFKEQ. There are 18 residues in the CDR3. The DNA for the CDR3 is TGTGCCAGCAGCCAAGGACGACTAGCGGGGGGTCATTCCTACGAGCAGTACTTC. It is translated as CASSQGRLAGGHSYEQYF.

This rearrangement joins TRBV4-3 to TRBJ2-5, with 10 bases aligning to TRBD1. Germline loops: CDR1 LGHNA, CDR2 YSLEER. This CDR3 comprises 17 residues. The V gene end was trimmed by 0 bases and the J gene end by 4 bases; junction bases not matched to a gene: 8. The chain's CDR3 is CASSQDYGTGVGETQYF. In DNA form, the CDR3 reads TGCGCCAGCAGCCAAGATTATGGGACAGGGGTCGGAGAGACCCAGTACTTC.

The chain employs TRBV2 and TRBJ2-7; no reliable D call. The germline V and J ends were trimmed by 4 bases and 5 bases, with 9 bases remaining between them. Germline values: CDR1 SNHLY, CDR2 FYNNEI. The CDR3 spans 12 residues. CDR3 in amino acids: CASSVGTNEQYF. CDR3 coding DNA: TGTGCCAGCAGTGTGGGCACGAACGAGCAGTACTTC.

The chain is built from TRBV7-2 and TRBJ1-4; possible D gene TRBD1, 5 bases. The CDR3 is 16 residues long. Germline lookup yields CDR1 SGHTA and CDR2 FQGNSA. V was clipped by 1 base and J by 0 bases, with 9 bases between them. For the CDR3, the DNA is TGTGCCAGCAGCTTAGTAGGAGGGGCAACTAATGAAAAACTGTTTTTT. This encodes CASSLVGGATNEKLFF.

This clone was counted once. The CDR3 protein is CASSLSDGPYEQYF. The CDR3, as DNA: TGTGCCAGCAGCTTATCGGACGGGCCCTACGAGCAGTACTTC. The V and J genes are TRBV7-2 and TRBJ2-7, with unresolved D. The ends were cut back, 2 bases at V and 2 bases at J, with 10 bases in the middle. Germline V gene sequence: CDR1 SGHTA, CDR2 FQGNSA. The CDR3 extends over 14 amino acids.

The chain carries TRBV7-2 and TRBJ1-6; D may be TRBD1 (6 bases). The CDR3 extends over 16 amino acids. The germline gives CDR1 SGHTA, CDR2 FQGNSA. Trimming pared 4 bases from V and 5 bases from J, leaving 15 bases between. CDR3 amino acids: CASSSATGAHNSPLHF. The CDR3 DNA reads TGTGCCAGCAGCTCTGCGACAGGCGCTCATAATTCACCCCTCCACTTT.

J is TRBJ2-4 and V is TRBV7-9; 15 bases fit TRBD2. CDR3 size: 18 residues. Trimming removed 2 bases from V and 4 bases from J; junction bases left unmatched: 6. Germline CDR1 is SEHNR and CDR2 is FQNEAQ (reference sequence). The CDR3 DNA follows: TGTGCCAGCAGCTTATTGGGGACTAGCGGGGGGACAAAAAACATTCAGTACTTC. Translation: CASSLLGTSGGTKNIQYF.

The rearrangement joins TRBV19 to TRBJ2-1, with TRBD2 identical over 7 bases. CDR1 is LNHDA, CDR2 SQIVND, per germline (reference sequence). The CDR3 contains 17 residues. V gave up 7 bases and J gave up 4 bases; unmatched junction bases: 16. The CDR3 region is CASTATRGGITYNEQFF. In nucleotides, the CDR3 is TGTGCCAGTACCGCTACTCGGGGAGGGATAACGTACAATGAGCAGTTCTTC.

The rearrangement uses TRBV9 and TRBJ1-1; possibly TRBD1 for D (6 bases). This CDR3 comprises 16 residues. Trimming removed 2 bases at V and 5 bases at J, with 19 bases between. Germline V gene data show CDR1 as SGDLS and CDR2 as YYNGEE. In DNA form, the CDR3 reads TGTGCCAGCAGCGTCGAGGCCCACCCAGGGGAGACTGAAGCTTTCTTT. Protein: CASSVEAHPGETEAFF.

This chain joins TRBV19 and TRBJ2-5, with 8 bases matching TRBD1. The CDR3 sequence is 13 residues long. V gave up 5 bases and J gave up 3 bases; unmatched junction bases: 2. Germline V lookup: CDR1 LNHDA, CDR2 SQIVND (reference sequence). CDR3 sequence reads: CASSLTGEETQYF. The CDR3 bases are TGTGCCAGTAGTTTGACAGGGGAAGAGACCCAGTACTTC.

The J gene is TRBJ2-7, the V gene TRBV7-8; 12 nucleotides line up with TRBD2. With 1 base clipped from V and 1 base from J, the junction kept 2 bases outside the gene matches. The germline gives CDR1 SGHVS, CDR2 FQNEAQ. The CDR3 extends over 16 amino acids. The CDR3 sequence: CASSLGLAGDSYEQYF. The CDR3 DNA reads as TGTGCCAGCAGCTTAGGACTAGCGGGGGATTCCTACGAGCAGTACTTC.

V usage is TRBV6-4 and J usage is TRBJ2-4; TRBD2 matches 7 bases. Germline V gene lookup returns CDR1 MRHNA and CDR2 SNTAGT. Unmatched junction bases numbered 3, after V lost 4 bases and J lost 0 bases. The CDR3 loop spans 15 amino acids. CDR3 amino acids: CASSAQRGAKNIQYF. The CDR3 DNA reads TGTGCCAGCAGTGCCCAGCGGGGAGCCAAAAACATTCAGTACTTC.

The V call is TRBV11-2, the J call TRBJ2-1; D remains unclear. CDR1 SGHAT and CDR2 FQNNGV come from the germline V gene. Trimming cost V 5 bases and J 5 bases, with 13 bases left between them. The CDR3 runs to 14 residues. CDR3 coding DNA: TGTGCCAGCAGCCCTCGGGTGGTCGACAATGAGCAGTTCTTC. It yields the protein CASSPRVVDNEQFF.